The rows below give T cell receptor beta chains drawn from one sample of a study of human T cells and chemical hapten exposure. TCRdb independently ran MiXCR on the RACE reads; one entry per CDR3 protein. The sample contains more than 100,000 distinct CDR3 sequences, roughly 14% of which appear only once. The sample here was whole blood, taken in connection with sensitization to the hapten diphenylcyclopropenone (DPC). The receptor source for this set is a woman under 30 with alopecia areata. Some clones in this sample may be carry-over from other donors' samples. Both conserved end residues are part of each CDR3. A D gene is named only where the DNA matches it firmly. The size entry is marked missing in some rows and otherwise reads once, few, many or a size class.

TRBJ2-5 | 15 | TRBV7-2 | TRBD2 | few | TGTGCCAGCAGCTCTTCCGGACTAGCGGAAGAGACCCAGTACTTC | CASSSSGLAEETQYF
TRBJ2-2 | 16 | TRBV3-1 | TRBD1 | . | TGTGCCAGCAGCCAAAATAGACAGGGAAACACCGGGGAGCTGTTTTTT | CASSQNRQGNTGELFF
TRBJ2-5 | 16 | TRBV6-2/TRBV6-3 | TRBD2 | many | TGTGCCAGCAGTTACGCCGGGACTAGCGGAGGGGAGACCCAGTACTTC | CASSYAGTSGGETQYF
TRBJ1-6 | 15 | TRBV9 | . | few | TGTGCCAGCAGCCCAGGCGGGCAGGGGTTTTCACCCCTCCACTTT | CASSPGGQGFSPLHF
TRBJ2-1 | 16 | TRBV5-4 | TRBD2 | few | TGTGCCAGCAGCTCAAGCGGGGGGGACTCCTACAATGAGCAGTTCTTC | CASSSSGGDSYNEQFF
TRBJ2-7 | 17 | TRBV12-3/TRBV12-4 | . | few | TGTGCCAGCAGCCAAACCCGACAGACCCTCTACTCATACGAGCAGTACTTC | CASSQTRQTLYSYEQYF
TRBJ2-7 | 14 | TRBV12-3/TRBV12-4 | . | . | TGTGCCAGCAGTTTGGTAACGGGTTCCTACGAGCAGTACTTC | CASSLVTGSYEQYF
TRBJ2-6 | 18 | TRBV7-8 | TRBD1 | many | TGTGCCAGCAGCCCGGTACAGGGGGCTGTATCTGGGGCCAACGTCCTGACTTTC | CASSPVQGAVSGANVLTF
TRBJ1-1 | 15 | TRBV9 | . | many | TGTGCCAGCAGCGCGAGACAGACGGTTATCACTGAAGCTTTCTTT | CASSARQTVITEAFF
TRBJ2-7 | 12 | TRBV20-1 | . | many | TGCAGTGCTCCCTTCGAGGGAGGAAAGCAGTACTTC | CSAPFEGGKQYF
TRBJ1-4 | 14 | TRBV10-2 | TRBD1 | many | TGCGCCAGCAGCGGACAGGGAAGTCGTGAAAAACTGTTTTTT | CASSGQGSREKLFF
TRBJ1-3 | 15 | TRBV9 | . | few | TGTGCCAGCAGCCCTCAAGGAAGGCCTGGAAACACCATATATTTT | CASSPQGRPGNTIYF
TRBJ1-5 | 14 | TRBV10-3 | TRBD1 | few | TGTGCCATCAGGGGACAGGGGGCAAATCAGCCCCAGCATTTT | CAIRGQGANQPQHF
TRBJ2-7 | 15 | TRBV30 | TRBD2 | many | TGTGCCTGGACCCCGATACGCGGGGGGCCCTACGAGCAGTACTTC | CAWTPIRGGPYEQYF
TRBJ1-4 | 13 | TRBV20-1 | . | many | TGCAGTGCTAGTGGCAGGGCTAATGAAAAACTGTTTTTT | CSASGRANEKLFF
TRBJ2-7 | 14 | TRBV7-2 | TRBD1 | many | TGTGCCAGCAGCCCTGGGACAGGGGGCTACGAGCAGTACTTC | CASSPGTGGYEQYF
TRBJ2-5 | 15 | TRBV28 | . | . | TGTGCCAGCAGGAATTCACAGGGTATGGTGGAGACCCAGTACTTC | CASRNSQGMVETQYF
TRBJ2-7 | 13 | TRBV28 | . | . | TGTGCCAGCAGTTCTAACCCCTCCTACGAGCAGTACTTC | CASSSNPSYEQYF
TRBJ2-3 | 16 | TRBV7-2 | TRBD1 | . | TGTGCCAGCAGCTTAGATGGGACAGGGGCAACAGATACGCAGTATTTT | CASSLDGTGATDTQYF
TRBJ2-1 | 11 | TRBV20-1 | . | many | TGCAGTGCTGGGGGCAACAATGAGCAGTTCTTC | CSAGGNNEQFF
TRBJ2-7 | 16 | TRBV7-6 | TRBD2 | few | TGTGCCAGCAGCCCCGCCTTAGCGGGGGCCTCCTACGAGCAGTACTTC | CASSPALAGASYEQYF
TRBJ1-5 | 14 | TRBV20-1 | TRBD1 | few | TGCAGTGCTAGAGGGGGACAGCAGAATCAGCCCCAGCATTTT | CSARGGQQNQPQHF
TRBJ1-2 | 15 | TRBV11-2 | TRBD1 | . | TGTGCCAGCAGCCTAGGACAGGGGGCGGCTTATGGCTACACCTTC | CASSLGQGAAYGYTF
TRBJ1-5 | 13 | TRBV6-2/TRBV6-3 | . | few | TGTGCCAGCAGTCCCCCGGGTAATCAGCCCCAGCATTTT | CASSPPGNQPQHF
TRBJ2-7 | 15 | TRBV3-1 | . | few | TGTGCCAGCAGCCAAAATGCACTAGCAGTATACGAGCAGTACTTC | CASSQNALAVYEQYF
TRBJ1-1 | 12 | TRBV29-1 | . | few | TGCAGCGTCGAACAGGGAAACACTGAAGCTTTCTTT | CSVEQGNTEAFF
TRBJ2-5 | 12 | TRBV18 | . | . | TGTGCCAGCTCACCACCGGCGGAGACCCAGTACTTC | CASSPPAETQYF
TRBJ1-2 | 13 | TRBV5-1 | TRBD1 | . | TGCGCCAGCAGCGCAACAGGGGCCGGCGGCTACACCTTC | CASSATGAGGYTF
TRBJ1-1 | 14 | TRBV2 | TRBD1 | once | TGTGCCAGCAGTGACACAGGGGGCATAGGTGAAGCTTTCTTT | CASSDTGGIGEAFF
TRBJ1-1 | 13 | TRBV10-3 | . | . | TGTGCCATCAGTGAGTTCGTAACAGTTGAAGCTTTCTTT | CAISEFVTVEAFF
TRBJ1-1 | 13 | TRBV12-5 | . | few | TGTGCTAGTGGGACAGAATTGAACACTGAAGCTTTCTTT | CASGTELNTEAFF
TRBJ2-2 | 16 | TRBV7-9 | TRBD1 | . | TGTGCCAGCAGACAAGCGGGACAGGGGTTTCACGGGGAGCTGTTTTTT | CASRQAGQGFHGELFF
TRBJ1-1 | 12 | TRBV7-8 | . | . | TGTGCCAGCAGCGAGGGTAACGCTGAAGCTTTCTTT | CASSEGNAEAFF
TRBJ2-7 | 13 | TRBV19 | . | . | TGTGCCACCTGGACAACACCCTCCTACGAGCAGTACTTC | CATWTTPSYEQYF
TRBJ2-7 | 15 | TRBV7-6 | TRBD2 | many | TGTGCCAGCAGCCCACTAGCGGGGCTACTCTACGAGCAGTACTTC | CASSPLAGLLYEQYF
TRBJ1-5 | 13 | TRBV18 | . | . | TGTGCCAGCTCTCCCACAGACAATCAGCCCCAGCATTTT | CASSPTDNQPQHF
TRBJ1-1 | 17 | TRBV3-1 | TRBD1 | few | TGTGCCAGCAGCCGAAGGGCCACGGGACAGGGTAAGACTGAAGCTTTCTTT | CASSRRATGQGKTEAFF
TRBJ1-1 | 18 | TRBV6-6 | TRBD1 | . | TGTGCCAGCAGTCCGGACAGGAGAGGACTACTGATGAACACTGAAGCTTTCTTT | CASSPDRRGLLMNTEAFF
TRBJ2-7 | 13 | TRBV18 | . | many | TGTGCCAGCTCACCAGGACACCTCAACGAGCAGTACTTC | CASSPGHLNEQYF
TRBJ2-1 | 17 | TRBV5-6 | . | . | TGTGCCAGCAGCTTAGGCGGCACGTTGGGGGCTTCCAATGAGCAGTTCTTC | CASSLGGTLGASNEQFF
TRBJ2-7 | 12 | TRBV29-1 | . | . | TGCAGCGTCACCGGGTCTTCCTACGAGCAGTACTTC | CSVTGSSYEQYF
TRBJ1-4 | 13 | TRBV5-4 | . | many | TGTGCCAGCAGCTTGGCTCTAGAAGAAAAACTGTTTTTT | CASSLALEEKLFF
TRBJ2-7 | 13 | TRBV7-9 | . | . | TGTGTCAGCAGCTTAGACGGGGGCCACGAGCAGTACTTC | CVSSLDGGHEQYF
TRBJ2-5 | 14 | TRBV9 | . | . | TGTGCCAGCAGCGGGATGACAAGCCAAGAGACCCAGTACTTC | CASSGMTSQETQYF
TRBJ2-5 | 14 | TRBV7-2 | TRBD2 | few | TGTGCCAGCAGCTTGCGGGGGGGCCTGGAGACCCAGTACTTC | CASSLRGGLETQYF